This T cell receptor beta chain was recovered during a study of cytomegalovirus exposure and HLA in healthy donors (dated by TCRdb to the late 2010s). Broadly, across the study: According to a later analysis, one platform produced both the approximately 110 validation repertoires and the roughly 640 repertoires of the first cohort. The aim of the study was to test whether cataloging public T cell receptors could identify signatures of past pathogen exposure. Along with the 666-subject first cohort, a separate validation cohort of 120 different subjects was used. To predict cytomegalovirus infection status, the study combined high-throughput TCR immunosequencing, statistical association of individual TCRs with disease status, and machine learning. Beyond this particular receptor, the publication reports: It was suggested by the authors that the approach could potentially be generalized to other disease states and immunological phenotypes. The classifier was reported to diagnose cytomegalovirus status with high specificity and sensitivity in both the original cohort and the validation cohort. In a later analysis, TCRs clustered in the first cohort were found to also tend to co-occur in the 100 to 150 validation repertoires, with 94% of cluster scores above 0. A few of the identified cytomegalovirus-associated TCR beta chains were confirmed in vitro to be specific for cytomegalovirus antigens. A later analysis had no HLA typing for the validation cohort, so co-occurrence there was scored across all 110 or so repertoires. While some public TCRs were present in many individuals, most TCR sequences turned up only very rarely across donors. A total of roughly 160 TCR beta chains were listed by the study as associated with cytomegalovirus.

The donors belonged to the validation cohort of under 150 subjects, which was separate from the 666-subject first cohort. In its sample, this clone was seen once. Its antigen is still unknown. Per-base qualities were not stored, and no clone one base away is much larger. Based on the germline V gene, the CDR1 and CDR2 sequences are SGHDT and YYEEEE. The CDR3 sequence holds 17 residues, the cysteine and phenylalanine included. Just CDR3 DNA is preserved here, 51 bases in frame from base 1. V lost 4 bases and J lost 5 bases, and the count of bases not matched to a germline gene is 12. Library method: the immunoSEQ multiplex PCR assay. The authors' analysis ran thus. A statistical classification framework was developed to diagnose cytomegalovirus status using the catalog of TCR beta chain sequences. The immuneACCESS repertoire file appears here via TCRdb, limited to in-frame rearrangements. These files lack a portion of the clones; in checked studies, under half of the deficit traces to unresolved V genes, and the cause of the others is not known. V, J and clone size are those of that table, while D and trimming were read from the DNA. This sample comprises approximately 160,000 clones, 75% to 95% of them detected only once. The ten largest clones capture 3% to 3.5% of the sample.

The receptor was derived from a woman in her late teens or twenties in good health and CMV-seropositive. The sample taken for sequencing was PBMCs. This receptor chain uses TRBV5-6 and TRBJ2-2; a stretch of 9 junction bases matches TRBD1. The CDR3 amino acid sequence is: CASSLRDRAYWTGELFF. In nucleotides, the sequence is TGTGCCAGCAGCCTCCGGGACAGGGCCTATTGGACCGGGGAGCTGTTTTTT.